The rows below give T cell receptor beta chains drawn from one sample of a study of control samples from healthy donors and cancer patients. Only in-frame clones appear in the TCRdb table, and some are missing; sequencing was by immunoSEQ multiplex PCR. The data show 150,000 to 200,000 clones, with around 87% seen just once and more than 1.3% held by the top ten. The sequenced sample was blood. These receptors were obtained from a woman between 45 and 65 years old in good health. CDR3s include the opening cysteine and the closing phenylalanine or tryptophan. The D gene is left open where the match is weak.

>TRBJ2-2|TRBV5-5|NA
CASSLVPSGELFF
TGTGCCAGCAGCTTGGTTCCGAGTGGGGAGCTGTTTTTT
>TRBJ2-5|TRBV15|NA
CATSRERVQETQYF
TGTGCCACCAGCAGAGAGCGAGTACAAGAGACCCAGTACTTC
>TRBJ1-4|TRBV7-9|TRBD1
CASSKGDRQGEKLFF
TGTGCCAGCAGTAAAGGGGACAGGCAGGGGGAAAAACTGTTTTTT
>TRBJ2-1|TRBV7-9|NA
CASSLGESSYNEQFF
TGTGCCAGCAGCTTAGGCGAGAGCTCCTACAATGAGCAGTTCTTC
>TRBJ2-7|TRBV7-2|TRBD1
CASSSGGSKYEQYF
TGTGCCAGCAGTTCAGGGGGCAGTAAGTACGAGCAGTACTTC
>TRBJ2-1|TRBV11-2|TRBD1
CASSRTGQGLRNEQFF
TGTGCCAGCAGCCGAACGGGACAGGGACTACGCAATGAGCAGTTCTTC
>TRBJ2-1|TRBV29-1|NA
CSAATASYNEQFF
TGCAGCGCCGCGACAGCCTCCTACAATGAGCAGTTCTTC
>TRBJ2-7|TRBV20-1|NA
CSADSDYEQYF
TGCAGTGCTGACAGTGACTACGAGCAGTACTTC
>TRBJ1-4|TRBV9|TRBD1
CASNDRGGEKLFF
TGTGCCAGCAACGACAGGGGAGGCGAAAAACTGTTTTTT
>TRBJ1-2|TRBV11-2|NA
CASSPGQAGYTF
TGTGCCAGCAGCCCGGGGCAGGCTGGCTACACCTTC
>TRBJ2-1|TRBV30|TRBD2
CAWKFAGLYNEQFF
TGTGCCTGGAAGTTTGCGGGACTATACAATGAGCAGTTCTTC
>TRBJ2-3|TRBV6-5|NA
CATRGLGPDTQYF
TGTGCCACCAGGGGATTAGGCCCAGATACGCAGTATTTT
>TRBJ1-4|TRBV7-9|TRBD1
CASSPDRYPTNEKLFF
TGTGCCAGCAGCCCGGACAGGTACCCAACTAATGAAAAACTGTTTTTT
>TRBJ2-2|TRBV5-1|TRBD2
CASRKAGINTGELFF
TGCGCCAGCAGAAAAGCGGGGATAAACACCGGGGAGCTGTTTTTT
>TRBJ1-1|TRBV18|NA
CASSPLTRDASIKAFF
TGTGCCAGCTCACCTTTAACCAGGGACGCGTCAATAAAAGCTTTCTTT
>TRBJ1-2|TRBV14|NA
CASSGWGNYGYTF
TGTGCCAGCTCCGGATGGGGCAACTATGGCTACACCTTC
>TRBJ1-2|TRBV2|NA
CASSEGDSRIYGYTF
TGTGCCAGCAGTGAGGGGGATTCCAGGATCTATGGCTACACCTTC